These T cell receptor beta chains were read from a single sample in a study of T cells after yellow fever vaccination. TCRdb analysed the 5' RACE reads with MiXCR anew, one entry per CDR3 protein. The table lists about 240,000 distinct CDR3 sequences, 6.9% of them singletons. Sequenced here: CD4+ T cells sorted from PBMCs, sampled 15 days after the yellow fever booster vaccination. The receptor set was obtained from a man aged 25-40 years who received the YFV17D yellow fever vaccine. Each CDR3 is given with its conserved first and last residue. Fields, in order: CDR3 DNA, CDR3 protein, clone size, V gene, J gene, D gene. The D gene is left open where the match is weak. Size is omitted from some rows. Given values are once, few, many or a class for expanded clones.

TGTGCCAGCAGAGAAGCGGGAGGGAGGGCTCGTGAGCAGTTCTTC	CASREAGGRAREQFF	-	TRBV12-3/TRBV12-4	TRBJ2-1	TRBD2
TGTGCCAGCAGAGCCCTTGGGGCAGGGGTTATGGCCGGGGAGCTGTTTTTT	CASRALGAGVMAGELFF	-	TRBV28	TRBJ2-2	-
TGTGCCAGCAGCCAAAGGGGGTTCACAGATACGCAGTATTTT	CASSQRGFTDTQYF	once	TRBV3-1	TRBJ2-3	-
TGTGCCAGCATCCAGGGGGCCGGGGAGCTGTTTTTT	CASIQGAGELFF	-	TRBV3-1	TRBJ2-2	TRBD1
TGCGCCAGCAGCCCCCGGGGGGGGGCCTCTCAAGAGACCCAGTACTTC	CASSPRGGASQETQYF	few	TRBV5-1	TRBJ2-5	TRBD2
TGTGCCACCAGTGTCGGGACTGGAGGCAATGAGCAGTTCTTC	CATSVGTGGNEQFF	few	TRBV24-1	TRBJ2-1	-
TGTGCCAGCAGTTTAGGAGGACTAGCGGCCCCGAACTACGAGCAGTACTTC	CASSLGGLAAPNYEQYF	many	TRBV28	TRBJ2-7	TRBD2
TGCGCCAGCAGCCCTGGGACAGGTGAGGGCGGGACTGAAGCTTTCTTT	CASSPGTGEGGTEAFF	many	TRBV5-1	TRBJ1-1	TRBD1
TGTGCCACCAGCAGAGATCTGGAGGGAGGAAATGAGCAGTTCTTC	CATSRDLEGGNEQFF	few	TRBV15	TRBJ2-1	-
TGTGCCAGCAGCCCCCGTGGTGGGGGCTACGAGCAGTACTTC	CASSPRGGGYEQYF	-	TRBV5-4	TRBJ2-7	-
TGTGCCAGCAGCGTAGATGCAGGGGGCGGGGAGCTGTTTTTT	CASSVDAGGGELFF	-	TRBV5-4	TRBJ2-2	TRBD1
TGTGCCAGCAGCCGAAGACAGATGAGCTCCTACAATGAGCAGTTCTTC	CASSRRQMSSYNEQFF	many	TRBV7-8	TRBJ2-1	-
TGTGCCAGCAGCTCGGACGAATATAGCAATCAGCCCCAGCATTTT	CASSSDEYSNQPQHF	-	TRBV7-2	TRBJ1-5	-
TGTGCCAGCAGTTTATGGCTAGCGGGATCCAATGAGCAGTTCTTC	CASSLWLAGSNEQFF	many	TRBV12-3/TRBV12-4	TRBJ2-1	TRBD2
TGTGCCAGCAGCTTAGGAGACGGAGGTACGCAGTATTTT	CASSLGDGGTQYF	-	TRBV7-2	TRBJ2-3	-
TGTGCCAGCAGCCCCAACGGCGGCCCACATGAGACCCAGTACTTC	CASSPNGGPHETQYF	-	TRBV7-9	TRBJ2-5	-
TGCGCCAGCACCCCAGGACAGAGACACTACGAGCAGTACTTC	CASTPGQRHYEQYF	-	TRBV5-1	TRBJ2-7	-
TGTGCCAGCAGCCTGCGGACTAGCGGGACTGGAGATACGCAGTATTTT	CASSLRTSGTGDTQYF	few	TRBV5-4	TRBJ2-3	TRBD2
TGCAGCGTTTCTCCGATGTACTCCACAGATACGCAGTATTTT	CSVSPMYSTDTQYF	many	TRBV29-1	TRBJ2-3	-
TGCAGTGCTAGAGATCTGGGGGCGGGAGGGGCCTACAATGAGCAGTTCTTC	CSARDLGAGGAYNEQFF	-	TRBV20-1	TRBJ2-1	TRBD2
TGCAGCGTTGAACGAGAGGAAAAACTGTTTTTT	CSVEREEKLFF	-	TRBV29-1	TRBJ1-4	-
TGCTCAGGTAGCGGGAGCTTCAATGAGCAGTTCTTC	CSGSGSFNEQFF	few	TRBV29-1	TRBJ2-1	TRBD2